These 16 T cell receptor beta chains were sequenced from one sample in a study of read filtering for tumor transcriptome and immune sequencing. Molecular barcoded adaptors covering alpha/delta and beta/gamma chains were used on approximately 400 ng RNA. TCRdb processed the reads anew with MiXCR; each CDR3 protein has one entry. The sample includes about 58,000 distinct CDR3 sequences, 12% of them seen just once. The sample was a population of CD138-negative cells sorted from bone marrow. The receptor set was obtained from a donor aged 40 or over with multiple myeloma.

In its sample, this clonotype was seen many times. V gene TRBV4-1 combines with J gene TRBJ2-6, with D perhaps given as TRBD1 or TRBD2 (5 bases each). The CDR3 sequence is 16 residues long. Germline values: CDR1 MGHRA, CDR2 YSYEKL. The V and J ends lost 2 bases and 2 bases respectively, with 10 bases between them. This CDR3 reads CASSQPRGTGANVLTF. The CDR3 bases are TGCGCCAGCAGCCAACCGAGGGGTACTGGGGCCAACGTCCTGACTTTC.

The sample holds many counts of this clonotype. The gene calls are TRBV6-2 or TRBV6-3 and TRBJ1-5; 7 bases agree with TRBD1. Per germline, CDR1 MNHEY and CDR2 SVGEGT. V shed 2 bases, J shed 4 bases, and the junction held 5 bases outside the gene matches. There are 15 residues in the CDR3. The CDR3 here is CASSYLAGGNQPQHF. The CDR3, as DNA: TGTGCCAGCAGTTACCTGGCAGGGGGGAATCAGCCCCAGCATTTT.

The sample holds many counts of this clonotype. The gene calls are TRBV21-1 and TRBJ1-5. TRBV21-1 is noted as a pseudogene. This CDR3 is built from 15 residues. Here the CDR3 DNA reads TGTGCCAGCAGGTCTAGAGGGCATAGCAATCAGCCCCAGCATTTT. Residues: CASRSRGHSNQPQHF.

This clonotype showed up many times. In DNA, the CDR3 is TGTGCCAGCTTGGTCGGTTTGGTTGGCACAGATACGCAGTATTTT. Amino acid sequence: CASLVGLVGTDTQYF. V is TRBV6-1 and J is TRBJ2-3; D call uncertain. There are 15 residues in the CDR3. Trimming shortened V by 8 bases and J by 1 base, and 16 bases separated the two germline ends. CDR1 and CDR2 from the germline V gene are MNHNS and SASEGT.

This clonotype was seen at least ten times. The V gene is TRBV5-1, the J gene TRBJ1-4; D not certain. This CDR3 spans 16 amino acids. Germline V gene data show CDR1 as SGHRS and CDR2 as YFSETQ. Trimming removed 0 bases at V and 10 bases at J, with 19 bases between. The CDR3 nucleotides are TGCGCCAGCAGCTTGGACCTCACATTGAACGGCGCAAAACTGTTTTTT. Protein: CASSLDLTLNGAKLFF.

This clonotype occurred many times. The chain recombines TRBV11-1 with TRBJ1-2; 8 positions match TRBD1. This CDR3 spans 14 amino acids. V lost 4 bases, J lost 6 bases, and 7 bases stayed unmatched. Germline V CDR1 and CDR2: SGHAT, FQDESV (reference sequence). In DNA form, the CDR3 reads TGTGCCAGCAGCTCGACAGGGGCGCTGAATGGCTACACCTTC. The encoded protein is CASSSTGALNGYTF.

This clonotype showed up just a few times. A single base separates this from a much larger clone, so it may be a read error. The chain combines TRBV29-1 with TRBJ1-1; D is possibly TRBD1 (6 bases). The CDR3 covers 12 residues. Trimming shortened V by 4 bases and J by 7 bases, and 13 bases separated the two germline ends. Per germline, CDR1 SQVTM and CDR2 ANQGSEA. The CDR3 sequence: CSVGGQRIEAFF. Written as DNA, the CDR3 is TGCAGCGTTGGAGGACAGCGAATTGAAGCTTTCTTT.

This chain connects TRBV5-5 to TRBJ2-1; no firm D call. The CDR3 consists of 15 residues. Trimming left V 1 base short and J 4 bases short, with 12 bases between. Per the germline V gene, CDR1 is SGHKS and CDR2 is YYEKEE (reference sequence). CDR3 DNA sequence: TGTGCCAGCAGCTTGTCCAGGAGACAATACAATGAGCAGTTCTTC. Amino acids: CASSLSRRQYNEQFF.

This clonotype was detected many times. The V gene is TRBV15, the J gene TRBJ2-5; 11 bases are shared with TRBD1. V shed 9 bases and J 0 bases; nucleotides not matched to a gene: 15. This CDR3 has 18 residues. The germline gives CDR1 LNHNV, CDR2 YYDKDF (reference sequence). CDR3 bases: TGTGCCACAGATTCGCGAAGGACAGGGGGCGGTGACCAAGAGACCCAGTACTTC. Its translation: CATDSRRTGGGDQETQYF. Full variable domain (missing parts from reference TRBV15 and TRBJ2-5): DAMVIQNPRYQVTQFGKPVTLSCSQTLNHNVMYWYQQKSSQAPKLLFHYYDKDFNNEADTPDNFQSRRPNTSFCFLDIRSPGLGDTAMYLCATDSRRTGGGDQETQYFGPGTRLLVL.

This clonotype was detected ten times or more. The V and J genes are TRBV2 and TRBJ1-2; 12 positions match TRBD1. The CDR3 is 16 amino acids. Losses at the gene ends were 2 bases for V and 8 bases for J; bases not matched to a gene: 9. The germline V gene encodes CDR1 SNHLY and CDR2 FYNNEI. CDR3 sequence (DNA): TGTGCCAGCAGTGAACGTCCGGGACAGGGGGCTGACGGCTACACCTTC. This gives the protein CASSERPGQGADGYTF.

The CDR3 DNA is TGCGCCAGCAGCCGGTGGAGCGGGGGTAACTTTGGCGAGCAGTACTTC. Protein sequence: CASSRWSGGNFGEQYF. The J gene is TRBJ2-7, the V gene TRBV5-1; 8 positions match TRBD2. Germline CDR1 SGHRS, CDR2 YFSETQ. V shed 4 bases, J shed 6 bases, and the junction held 15 bases outside the gene matches. The length of the CDR3 is 16 residues. Full variable domain (outside the CDR3, taken from reference TRBV5-1 and TRBJ2-7): KAGVTQTPRYLIKTRGQQVTLSCSPISGHRSVSWYQQTPGQGLQFLFEYFSETQRNKGNFPGRFSGRQFSNSRSEMNVSTLELGDSALYLCASSRWSGGNFGEQYFGPGTRLTVT.

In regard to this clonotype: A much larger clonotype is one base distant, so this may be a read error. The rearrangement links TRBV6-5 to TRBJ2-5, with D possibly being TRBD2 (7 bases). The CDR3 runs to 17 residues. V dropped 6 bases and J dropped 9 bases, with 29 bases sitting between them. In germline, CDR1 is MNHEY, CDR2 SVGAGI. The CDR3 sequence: CASSNTMGGAAREAQYF. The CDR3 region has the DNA TGTGCCAGCAGCAATACCATGGGGGGCGCGGCTCGGGAGGCCCAGTACTTC.

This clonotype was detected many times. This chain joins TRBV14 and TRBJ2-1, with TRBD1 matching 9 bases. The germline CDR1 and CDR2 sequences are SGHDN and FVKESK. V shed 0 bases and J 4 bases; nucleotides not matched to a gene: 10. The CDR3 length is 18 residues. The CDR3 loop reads CASSQDRSRDRVYNEQFF. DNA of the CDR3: TGTGCCAGCAGCCAAGATCGGTCCCGGGACAGGGTATACAATGAGCAGTTCTTC.

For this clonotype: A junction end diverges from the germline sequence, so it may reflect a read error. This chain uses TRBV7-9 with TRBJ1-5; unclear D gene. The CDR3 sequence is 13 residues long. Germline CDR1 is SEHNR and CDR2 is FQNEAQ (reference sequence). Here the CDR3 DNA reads TGTGTCAGCAGCTCAGGTATTGGGCAGTCCCAGCATTTT. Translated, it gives CVSSSGIGQSQHF.

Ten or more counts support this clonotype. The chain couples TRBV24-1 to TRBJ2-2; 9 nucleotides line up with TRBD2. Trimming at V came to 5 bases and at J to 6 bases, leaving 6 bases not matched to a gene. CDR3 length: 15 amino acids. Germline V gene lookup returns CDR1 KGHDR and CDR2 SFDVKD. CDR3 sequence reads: CATSVSGGLSGELFF. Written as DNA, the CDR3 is TGTGCCACCAGTGTGAGCGGGGGGCTTTCCGGGGAGCTGTTTTTT.

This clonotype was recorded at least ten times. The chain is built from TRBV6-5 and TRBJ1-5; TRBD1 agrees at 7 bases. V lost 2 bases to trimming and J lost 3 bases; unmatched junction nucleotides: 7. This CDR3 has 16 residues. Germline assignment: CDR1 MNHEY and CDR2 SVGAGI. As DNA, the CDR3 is TGTGCCAGCAGTTACAGCTGGACAGGTTCCAATCAGCCCCAGCATTTT. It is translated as CASSYSWTGSNQPQHF.